Following are 32 T cell receptor beta chains from one sample sequenced in a study of memory CD8 T cells in hepatitis C reinfection. Clones were read by immunoSEQ multiplex PCR, and TCRdb kept only the in-frame ones, dropping some. The data show about 47,000 clones, approximately 88% seen once. The time point is: peak reinfection, 3 to 8 weeks after reinfection detection. No in vitro expansion preceded TCR sequencing of the sorted cells. The sequencing sample was made of naive CD8+ T cells sorted from blood. These receptors all come from a man between 18 and 29 years old with hepatitis C virus infection.

The chain uses TRBV19 and TRBJ2-2; 8 nucleotides agree with TRBD2. CDR3 length: 17 amino acids. Germline V gene sequence: CDR1 LNHDA, CDR2 SQIVND (reference sequence). V gave up 5 bases and J gave up 0 bases; unmatched junction bases: 8. CDR3 loop: CASSYPYSGTNTGELFF. DNA of the CDR3: TGTGCCAGTAGTTATCCCTATAGCGGGACGAACACCGGGGAGCTGTTTTTT.

The CDR3 spells CSVVVRVMDGANVLTF. CDR3 sequence (DNA): TGCAGCGTTGTTGTCAGGGTAATGGATGGGGCCAACGTCCTGACTTTC. The chain has TRBV29-1 and TRBJ2-6; D is perhaps TRBD1 (5 bases). The CDR3 totals 16 residues. CDR1 and CDR2 (germline): SQVTM, ANQGSEA. The V gene lost 4 bases and the J gene lost 3 bases, with 16 bases spanning the gap.

V usage is TRBV2 and J usage is TRBJ2-2, with 8 bases lining up with TRBD1. Trimming cost V 2 bases and J 4 bases; bases outside gene matches: 9. CDR3 length equals 17 residues. Germline V gives CDR1 SNHLY, CDR2 FYNNEI. The CDR3 DNA is TGTGCCAGCAGTGAAACGGACAGGGAGTTTGGCACCGGGGAGCTGTTTTTT. Translated: CASSETDREFGTGELFF.

This clone showed up just once. This sequence joins TRBV27 and TRBJ2-1; 14 bases line up with TRBD2. The V gene end was trimmed by 6 bases and the J gene end by 1 base; junction bases not matched to a gene: 2. This CDR3 is built from 16 residues. From germline, CDR1 is MNHEY and CDR2 SMNVEV (reference sequence). CDR3 in amino acids: CASRGLAGASYNEQFF. The DNA for the CDR3 is TGTGCCAGCAGGGGACTAGCGGGGGCTTCCTACAATGAGCAGTTCTTC.

The rearrangement joins TRBV6-1 to TRBJ2-4, with 7 bases fitting TRBD1. With 4 bases clipped from V and 8 bases from J, the junction kept 8 bases outside the gene matches. This CDR3 has 14 residues. Germline assignment: CDR1 MNHNS and CDR2 SASEGT. The CDR3 reads CASSALQGMDIQYF. CDR3 nucleotide sequence: TGTGCCAGCAGTGCGCTACAGGGGATGGACATTCAGTACTTC.

The J gene is TRBJ1-1, the V gene TRBV7-6; D gene ambiguous. V was shortened by 1 base and J by 0 bases, with 6 bases between the two germline ends. Germline V CDR1 and CDR2: SGHVS, FNYEAQ. This CDR3 region has 14 residues. This CDR3 reads CASSLVPVNTEAFF. The CDR3 DNA is TGTGCCAGCAGCTTAGTTCCCGTGAACACTGAAGCTTTCTTT.

The V and J genes are TRBV28 and TRBJ1-1; possible D gene TRBD1, 5 bases. This CDR3 is built from 13 residues. Trimming removed 6 bases from V and 1 base from J, with 9 bases in between. Germline lookup yields CDR1 MDHEN and CDR2 SYDVKM. CDR3 nucleotides: TGTGCCAGCAGGTCCCAGGGGAACACTGAAGCTTTCTTT. Encoded protein: CASRSQGNTEAFF.

In nucleotides, the CDR3 is TGTGCCTGGAGTGCAGGGGCTGGGGCCAACGTCCTGACTTTC. Protein sequence: CAWSAGAGANVLTF. The V call is TRBV30, the J call TRBJ2-6, with D possibly matching TRBD1 (6 bases). V lost 1 base and J 2 bases, leaving 6 bases between the germline ends. This CDR3 has 14 residues. The germline CDR1 and CDR2 sequences are GTSNPN and SVGIG (reference sequence).

This chain uses TRBV5-6 with TRBJ1-1; 7 bases agree with TRBD1. V was clipped by 3 bases and J by 6 bases; unmatched bases: 11. The CDR3 is 15 amino acids. Germline V gene lookup returns CDR1 SGHDT and CDR2 YYEEEE. This CDR3 is CASSSNRGVNPEAFF. CDR3 sequence (DNA): TGTGCCAGCAGCTCCAACAGGGGAGTTAATCCTGAAGCTTTCTTT.

The chain couples TRBV6-5 to TRBJ1-2; D unclear. CDR3 length: 12 amino acids. CDR1 MNHEY and CDR2 SVGAGI come from the germline V gene. V lost 6 bases and J 8 bases, leaving 13 bases between the germline ends. For the CDR3, the DNA is TGTGCCAGCAGACGGACTTTAGTGGGCTACACCTTC. Translation: CASRRTLVGYTF.

V usage is TRBV6-5 and J usage is TRBJ1-5; 7 bases match TRBD1. The germline gives CDR1 MNHEY, CDR2 SVGAGI. V gave up 5 bases and J gave up 4 bases; unmatched junction bases: 5. The CDR3 contains 14 residues. The CDR3 DNA sequence: TGTGCCAGCAGTCTAACAGGGGAAAATCAGCCCCAGCATTTT. It codes for CASSLTGENQPQHF.

The chain links TRBV6-5 to TRBJ2-3; D unresolved. This CDR3 is built from 14 residues. Germline V lookup: CDR1 MNHEY, CDR2 SVGAGI. Trimming stripped 6 bases from V and 2 bases from J, with 12 bases between. CDR3 bases: TGTGCCAGCAGCTCCACTACCCTCACAGATACGCAGTATTTT. It codes for CASSSTTLTDTQYF.

The V gene is TRBV10-1, the J gene TRBJ1-2; D call uncertain. V lost 0 bases and J 5 bases, leaving 13 bases between the germline ends. CDR3 length: 15 amino acids. Per germline, CDR1 WNHNN and CDR2 SYGVQD (reference sequence). The CDR3 spells CASSESEKITYGYTF. CDR3 in DNA: TGCGCCAGCAGTGAGTCGGAGAAAATCACTTATGGCTACACCTTC.

The chain has TRBV28 and TRBJ2-1, with a possible D match to TRBD1 (5 bases). Trimming pared 5 bases from V and 7 bases from J, leaving 9 bases between. The germline V gene has CDR1 MDHEN and CDR2 SYDVKM. There are 12 residues in the CDR3. CDR3: CASSRQGNEQFF. The CDR3 DNA reads TGTGCCAGCAGTAGGCAGGGAAATGAGCAGTTCTTC.

This chain connects TRBV9 to TRBJ2-5; tentatively, D is TRBD2 (5 bases). The CDR3 has 15 amino acids. With 4 bases removed from V and 5 bases from J, the gap between germline ends came to 18 bases. Germline V gene data show CDR1 as SGDLS and CDR2 as YYNGEE. Here the CDR3 reads CASSPPGYPSETQYF. The CDR3 DNA sequence: TGTGCCAGCAGCCCCCCGGGATACCCTTCGGAGACCCAGTACTTC.

The chain employs TRBV6-1 and TRBJ2-7, with 9 bases fitting TRBD2. CDR1 and CDR2 from the germline V gene are MNHNS and SASEGT. J was trimmed by 3 bases and V by 1 base; bases with no gene match: 4. The CDR3 extends over 15 amino acids. The CDR3 spells CASSEEDSGGYEQYV. Written as DNA, the CDR3 is TGTGCCAGCAGTGAAGAAGATAGCGGGGGCTACGAGCAGTACGTC.

The chain links TRBV2 to TRBJ2-5; 7 positions match TRBD1. Germline assignment: CDR1 SNHLY and CDR2 FYNNEI. V trimming: 4 bases; J trimming: 1 base; junction bases outside the gene matches: 9. This CDR3 is 16 amino acids long. For the CDR3, the DNA is TGTGCCAGCAGTGCAGCCCGGGACAGCCTCCAAGAGACCCAGTACTTC. Its protein product is CASSAARDSLQETQYF.

The chain employs TRBV6-5 and TRBJ1-2, with TRBD1 matching over 7 bases. From germline, CDR1 is MNHEY and CDR2 SVGAGI. The CDR3 is made up of 15 amino acids. Trimming removed 5 bases from V and 0 bases from J; junction bases left unmatched: 6. This CDR3 is CASSTSGTANYGYTF. CDR3 nucleotide sequence: TGTGCCAGCAGTACCTCCGGGACAGCTAACTATGGCTACACCTTC.

The genes are TRBV25-1 and TRBJ2-3; D call uncertain. In germline, CDR1 is MGHDK, CDR2 SYGVNS. The CDR3 spans 15 residues. The V end was cut by 4 bases, the J end by 5 bases, with 16 bases between. The CDR3 reads CASSASPLTGDTQYF. The CDR3, as DNA: TGTGCCAGCAGTGCCTCCCCCCTCACGGGAGATACGCAGTATTTT.

This chain joins TRBV5-1 and TRBJ2-5, with 9 bases lining up with TRBD1. Germline lookup yields CDR1 SGHRS and CDR2 YFSETQ. The J segment lost 4 bases and the V segment lost 0 bases, leaving 7 bases of the junction unmatched. The CDR3 is made up of 16 amino acids. The CDR3 DNA reads as TGCGCCAGCAGCTTGGCGGGACAGGGCTCAGGAGAGACCCAGTACTTC. It yields the protein CASSLAGQGSGETQYF.

V usage is TRBV19 and J usage is TRBJ1-2, with 7 bases matching TRBD1. Trimming took 0 bases from V and 4 from J; bases not matched to a gene: 2. The germline V gene encodes CDR1 LNHDA and CDR2 SQIVND (reference sequence). This CDR3 comprises 14 residues. The CDR3 bases are TGTGCCAGTAGTATAGAAGGGACAGCCTATGGCTACACCTTC. This translates into CASSIEGTAYGYTF.

This chain links TRBV7-9 with TRBJ2-5; the D gene is possibly TRBD2 (6 bases). In germline, CDR1 is SEHNR, CDR2 FQNEAQ (reference sequence). V lost 5 bases and J lost 7, with 14 bases in between. The length of the CDR3 is 13 residues. The DNA for the CDR3 is TGTGCCAGCAGCCTAAGTCTGGGGGGGACCCAGTACTTC. Translated: CASSLSLGGTQYF.

The chain has TRBV28 and TRBJ1-4, with unresolved D. Germline V gene data show CDR1 as MDHEN and CDR2 as SYDVKM. This CDR3 is built from 17 residues. The germline V and J ends were trimmed by 0 bases and 5 bases, with 16 bases remaining between them. For the CDR3, the DNA is TGTGCCAGCAGTTTATGGGGAGCCTCGGGGTTCAATGAAAAACTGTTTTTT. It yields the protein CASSLWGASGFNEKLFF.

The chain joins TRBV6-1 to TRBJ2-5, with 12 positions matching TRBD2. The germline V gene encodes CDR1 MNHNS and CDR2 SASEGT. V was pared by 1 base and J by 9 bases, with 12 bases of the junction left unmatched. The CDR3 is 17 amino acids. The CDR3 region is CASSEGTSGTPPSAQYF. The CDR3 coding sequence is TGTGCCAGCAGTGAAGGGACTAGCGGGACCCCTCCCAGCGCCCAGTACTTC.

This rearrangement joins TRBV18 to TRBJ2-1; 9 bases align to TRBD2. The CDR3 loop spans 16 amino acids. CDR1 and CDR2 (germline): KGHSH, LQKENI. The junction had 11 bases not matched to a gene; V was cut back by 3 bases and J by 8 bases. In DNA, the CDR3 is TGTGCCAGCTCACCCCCGGGGCTAGCGGGAATCTATGAGCAGTTCTTC. This sequence encodes CASSPPGLAGIYEQFF.

This chain uses TRBV5-1 with TRBJ2-7; no reliable D call. The germline CDR1 and CDR2 sequences are SGHRS and YFSETQ. Between the trimmed V and J ends, which lost 4 bases and 0 bases, there was a span of 11 bases. The CDR3 covers 14 residues. The CDR3: CASSPFLDSYEQYV. Written as DNA, the CDR3 is TGCGCCAGCAGCCCTTTCCTAGACTCCTACGAGCAGTACGTC.

Regarding this clone: One junction end does not reproduce the germline sequence, and a read error may be involved. The V gene is TRBV6-5, the J gene TRBJ2-5; D may be TRBD2 (5 bases). Germline V gives CDR1 MNHEY, CDR2 SVGAGI. The CDR3 covers 13 residues. The CDR3 region is CASSYSGWETQHF. Here the CDR3 DNA reads TGTGCCAGCAGTTACTCAGGGTGGGAGACCCAGCACTTC.

The chain employs TRBV28 and TRBJ2-2; D is possibly TRBD2 (5 bases). In germline, CDR1 is MDHEN, CDR2 SYDVKM. The V gene lost 2 bases and the J gene lost 5 bases, with 12 bases spanning the gap. CDR3 size: 15 residues. The CDR3 region has the DNA TGTGCCAGCAGTTTAATGACTATAGGAACCGGGGAGCTGTTTTTT. This translates into CASSLMTIGTGELFF.

V gene TRBV7-9 combines with J gene TRBJ1-1; no clear D gene. CDR3 length equals 12 residues. Per the germline V gene, CDR1 is SEHNR and CDR2 is FQNEAQ (reference sequence). V was trimmed by 8 bases and J by 0 bases, leaving 7 bases between them. CDR3 in DNA: TGTGCCAGCCAAGAGGTGAACACTGAAGCTTTCTTT. Translating gives CASQEVNTEAFF. The whole variable domain, filled in from reference TRBV7-9 and TRBJ1-1, reads DTGVSQNPRHKITKRGQNVTFRCDPISEHNRLYWYRQTLGQGPEFLTYFQNEAQLEKSRLLSDRFSAERPKGSFSTLEIQRTEQGDSAMYLCASQEVNTEAFFGQGTRLTVV.

The chain employs TRBV4-3 and TRBJ1-2; a possible D gene is TRBD1 (5 bases). CDR1 is LGHNA, CDR2 YSLEER, per germline. V dropped 0 bases and J dropped 4 bases, with 18 bases sitting between them. This CDR3 has 17 residues. CDR3 sequence reads: CASSQDWGTGLGYGYTF. The CDR3 nucleotides read TGCGCCAGCAGCCAAGACTGGGGCACAGGTCTGGGCTATGGCTACACCTTC.

The J gene is TRBJ2-7, the V gene TRBV6-5; 8 bases agree with TRBD1. CDR3 length equals 15 residues. CDR1 MNHEY and CDR2 SVGAGI come from the germline V gene. With 2 bases clipped from V and 2 bases from J, the junction kept 5 bases outside the gene matches. The CDR3 protein is CASSYVQGGTYEQYF. For the CDR3, the DNA is TGTGCCAGCAGTTACGTACAGGGGGGAACCTACGAGCAGTACTTC.

The chain carries TRBV25-1 and TRBJ2-2; 12 nucleotides agree with TRBD2. Per germline, CDR1 MGHDK and CDR2 SYGVNS. The J segment lost 4 bases and the V segment lost 4 bases, leaving 1 base of the junction unmatched. CDR3 size: 15 residues. The CDR3, as DNA: TGTGCCAGCAGTGGACTAGCGGGGGTCACCGGGGAGCTGTTTTTT. Translating gives CASSGLAGVTGELFF.